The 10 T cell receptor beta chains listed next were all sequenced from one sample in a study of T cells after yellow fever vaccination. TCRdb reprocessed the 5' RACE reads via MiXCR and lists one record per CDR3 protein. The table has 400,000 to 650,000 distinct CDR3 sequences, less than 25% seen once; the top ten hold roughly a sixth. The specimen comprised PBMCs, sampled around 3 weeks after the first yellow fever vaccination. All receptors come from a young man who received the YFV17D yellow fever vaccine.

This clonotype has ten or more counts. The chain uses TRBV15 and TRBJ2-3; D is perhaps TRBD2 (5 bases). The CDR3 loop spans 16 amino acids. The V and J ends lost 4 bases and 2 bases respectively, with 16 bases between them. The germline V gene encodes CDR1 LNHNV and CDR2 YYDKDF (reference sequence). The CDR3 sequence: CATSTGSGGLTDTQYF. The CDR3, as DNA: TGTGCCACCAGCACTGGGAGCGGAGGCCTCACAGATACGCAGTATTTT.

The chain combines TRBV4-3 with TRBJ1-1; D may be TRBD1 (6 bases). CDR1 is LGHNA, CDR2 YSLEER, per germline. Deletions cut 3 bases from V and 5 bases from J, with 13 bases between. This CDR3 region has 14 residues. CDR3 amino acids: CASSHGRGKTEAFF. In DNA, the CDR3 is TGCGCCAGCAGCCATGGCAGGGGTAAGACTGAAGCTTTCTTT.

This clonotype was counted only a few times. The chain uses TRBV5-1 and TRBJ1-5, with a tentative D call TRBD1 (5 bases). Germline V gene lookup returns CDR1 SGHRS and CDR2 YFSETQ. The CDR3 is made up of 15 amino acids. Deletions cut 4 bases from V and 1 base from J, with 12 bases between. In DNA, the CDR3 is TGCGCCAGCAGCCCCGGGGACCTCAGCAATCAGCCCCAGCATTTT. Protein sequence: CASSPGDLSNQPQHF.

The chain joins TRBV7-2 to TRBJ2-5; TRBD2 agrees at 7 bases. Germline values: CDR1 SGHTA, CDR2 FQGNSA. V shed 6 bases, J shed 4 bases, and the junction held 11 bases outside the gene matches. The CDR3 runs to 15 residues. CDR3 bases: TGTGCCAGCAGTCCCAGGAGGACTAGGAGAGAGACCCAGTACTTC. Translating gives CASSPRRTRRETQYF.

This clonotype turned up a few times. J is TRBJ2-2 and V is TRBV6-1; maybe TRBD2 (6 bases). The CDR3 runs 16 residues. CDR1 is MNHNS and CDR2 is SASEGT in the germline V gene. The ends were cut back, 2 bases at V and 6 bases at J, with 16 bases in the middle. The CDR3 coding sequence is TGTGCCAGCAGTGAAAGTAGCGGACCCTATTCCGGGGAGCTGTTTTTT. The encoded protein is CASSESSGPYSGELFF.

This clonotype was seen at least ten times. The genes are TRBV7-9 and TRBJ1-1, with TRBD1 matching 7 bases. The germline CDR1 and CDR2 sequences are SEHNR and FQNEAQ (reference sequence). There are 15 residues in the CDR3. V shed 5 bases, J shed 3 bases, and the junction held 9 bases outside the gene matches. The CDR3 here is CASSRRQGRDTEAFF. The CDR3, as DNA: TGTGCCAGCAGCCGGAGACAGGGTCGAGACACTGAAGCTTTCTTT.

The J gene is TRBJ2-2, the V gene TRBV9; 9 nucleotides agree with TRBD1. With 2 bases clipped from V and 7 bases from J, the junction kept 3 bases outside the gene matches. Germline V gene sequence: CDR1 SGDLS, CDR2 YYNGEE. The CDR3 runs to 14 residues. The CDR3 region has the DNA TGTGCCAGCAGCGTGGGACAGGGTGGCGGGGAGCTGTTTTTT. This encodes CASSVGQGGGELFF. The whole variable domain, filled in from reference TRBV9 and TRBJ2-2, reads DSGVTQTPKHLITATGQRVTLRCSPRSGDLSVYWYQQSLDQGLQFLIQYYNGEERAKGNILERFSAQQFPDLHSELNLSSLELGDSALYFCASSVGQGGGELFFGEGSRLTVL.

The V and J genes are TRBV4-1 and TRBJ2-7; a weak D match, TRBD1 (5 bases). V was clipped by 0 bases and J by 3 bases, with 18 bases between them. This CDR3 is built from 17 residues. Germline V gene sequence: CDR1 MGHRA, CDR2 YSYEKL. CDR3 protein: CASSQDRRQLGLYEQYV. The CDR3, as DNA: TGCGCCAGCAGCCAAGATAGGAGACAGCTGGGTCTCTACGAGCAGTACGTC.

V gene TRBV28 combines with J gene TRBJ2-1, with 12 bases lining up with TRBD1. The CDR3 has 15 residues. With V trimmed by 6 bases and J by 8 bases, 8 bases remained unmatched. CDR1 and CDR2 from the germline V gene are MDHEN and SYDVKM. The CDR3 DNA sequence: TGTGCCAGCAGATACTCGGGGACAGGGGGCGATGAGCAGTTCTTC. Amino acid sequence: CASRYSGTGGDEQFF.

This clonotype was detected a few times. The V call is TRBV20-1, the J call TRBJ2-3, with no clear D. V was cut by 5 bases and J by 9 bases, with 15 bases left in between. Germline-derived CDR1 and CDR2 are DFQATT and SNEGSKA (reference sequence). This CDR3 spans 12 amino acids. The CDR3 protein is CSAGPPSGTQYF. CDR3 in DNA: TGCAGTGCTGGGCCTCCCTCGGGCACGCAGTATTTT.